These 11 T cell receptor beta chains share one sample of origin, sequenced in a study of cytomegalovirus exposure and HLA in healthy donors. The PCR ran on 60 Vbeta and 13 Jbeta primers. Measured with immunoSEQ multiplex PCR; TCRdb has only the in-frame clones, and not every one. The table lists around 150,000 clones, around 83% of them singletons. The sequencing sample was made of PBMCs. All receptors come from a man aged 45-65 years in good health and CMV-seropositive.

The sample holds one count of this clone. The rearrangement links TRBV5-1 to TRBJ2-5; possible D gene TRBD2, 5 bases. Between the trimmed V and J ends, which lost 2 bases and 4 bases, there was a span of 12 bases. The CDR3 has 14 amino acids. Germline V gives CDR1 SGHRS, CDR2 YFSETQ. The CDR3 sequence is CASSLPRVRETQYF. CDR3 nucleotides: TGCGCCAGCAGCTTACCGAGGGTTCGAGAGACCCAGTACTTC.

This chain links TRBV5-1 with TRBJ2-7, with D unresolved. The V and J ends lost 3 bases and 4 bases respectively, with 5 bases between them. CDR1 and CDR2 (germline): SGHRS, YFSETQ. This CDR3 spans 11 amino acids. The CDR3 loop is CASSSRYEQYF. The CDR3 DNA follows: TGCGCCAGCAGCTCTCGGTACGAGCAGTACTTC.

The V gene is TRBV7-6, the J gene TRBJ1-4; D uncertain. The CDR3 is made up of 17 amino acids. Germline V gene data show CDR1 as SGHVS and CDR2 as FNYEAQ. V was cut by 0 bases and J by 0 bases, with 11 bases left in between. The CDR3: CASSLASLEATNEKLFF. The CDR3 DNA sequence: TGTGCCAGCAGCTTAGCTTCCTTAGAGGCAACTAATGAAAAACTGTTTTTT.

The chain uses TRBV7-2 and TRBJ2-1; D not certain. The CDR3 totals 14 residues. Trimming removed 6 bases at V and 5 bases at J, with 14 bases between. CDR1 is SGHTA, CDR2 FQGNSA, per germline. CDR3 in DNA: TGTGCCAGCAGAACTCCTAATAATGACAATGAGCAGTTCTTC. Its protein is CASRTPNNDNEQFF.

This clone came up a few times. V is TRBV5-6 and J is TRBJ1-1, with D maybe TRBD1 (6 bases). There are 13 residues in the CDR3. V was trimmed by 2 bases and J by 5 bases, leaving 10 bases between them. From germline, CDR1 is SGHDT and CDR2 YYEEEE. CDR3 DNA: TGTGCCAGCAGCTTACCGACAGGTACTGAAGCTTTCTTT. Its translation is CASSLPTGTEAFF.

The CDR3 DNA is TGTGCCAGCAGCTTAGATCAGGGGACCCAGTACTTC. Translation: CASSLDQGTQYF. J is TRBJ2-7 and V is TRBV11-2; D may be TRBD1 (5 bases). The J call is uncertain, as TRBJ2-5 better fits the DNA end. In germline, CDR1 is SGHAT, CDR2 FQNNGV. The CDR3 runs to 12 residues.

The V call is TRBV19, the J call TRBJ2-2; D is ambiguous. The length of the CDR3 is 14 residues. Trimming removed 5 bases at V and 5 bases at J, with 12 bases between. The V gene's germline CDR1 is LNHDA and CDR2 SQIVND (reference sequence). The CDR3, as DNA: TGTGCCAGTAGTTTCCGTATCAGTACCGGGGAGCTGTTTTTT. It yields the protein CASSFRISTGELFF.

The gene calls are TRBV7-2 and TRBJ1-1, with 7 bases identical to TRBD1. The V gene end was trimmed by 5 bases and the J gene end by 4 bases; junction bases not matched to a gene: 10. The CDR3 length is 15 residues. Germline CDR1 SGHTA, CDR2 FQGNSA. The DNA for the CDR3 is TGTGCCAGCAGCCTCCAGACAGGGCCTAGCACTGAAGCTTTCTTT. Protein sequence: CASSLQTGPSTEAFF.

This chain joins TRBV9 and TRBJ2-1; TRBD2 matches 7 bases. V gave up 0 bases and J gave up 10 bases; unmatched junction bases: 4. Per germline, CDR1 SGDLS and CDR2 YYNGEE. The CDR3 is made up of 13 amino acids. The CDR3 nucleotides read TGTGCCAGCAGCGTAGCTCTGGGAGGGGAGCAGTTCTTC. This translates into CASSVALGGEQFF.

J is TRBJ1-1 and V is TRBV7-2; 8 bases line up with TRBD1. The CDR3 sequence is 14 residues long. V was clipped by 5 bases and J by 1 base; unmatched bases: 3. Germline CDR1 SGHTA, CDR2 FQGNSA. The CDR3 reads CASSRTGGNTEAFF. The CDR3 DNA sequence: TGTGCCAGCAGCCGAACAGGGGGGAACACTGAAGCTTTCTTT. Filled out from reference TRBV7-2 and TRBJ1-1, the complete variable domain reads GAGVSQSPSNKVTEKGKDVELRCDPISGHTALYWYRQSLGQGLEFLIYFQGNSAPDKSGLPSDRFSAERTGGSVSTLTIQRTQQEDSAVYLCASSRTGGNTEAFFGQGTRLTVV.

The rearrangement uses TRBV23-1 and TRBJ1-2, with TRBD1 matching over 7 bases. TRBV23-1 carries the ORF label, with uncertain function. CDR3 size: 21 residues. The J segment lost 0 bases and the V segment lost 2 bases, leaving 21 bases of the junction unmatched. The CDR3 reads CASSQTGGDSLTSTTNYGYTF. In DNA, the CDR3 is TGCGCCAGCAGTCAAACGGGGGGGGACAGCCTCACCTCCACAACTAACTATGGCTACACCTTC.